This T cell receptor (beta chain) derives from a study of identical twins. Study-level points and caveats: Cross-sectional statistics, not tracking of the same donors, supported the conclusions. There were fewer insertions in abundant cord blood beta clonotypes, but memory repertoires showed no such pattern. Excess sharing by twins proved weaker in beta out-of-frame sequences.

This clonotype was seen more than once but under ten times. Antigen unknown. MiXCR, run by TCRdb on the 5' RACE reads, gives a single entry per CDR3 protein. This sample has 310,000 or so distinct CDR3 sequences, with more than 6.5% found just once. The CDR3 sequence is 13 residues long. After removal of 1 base from V and 12 bases from J, the junction contained 5 bases not matched to a gene. Germline CDR1 is LGHDT and CDR2 is YNNKEL (reference sequence). This sample was also put to use in a study of yellow fever vaccine responses in identical twins.

The sequence derives from a woman under 30 in good health. The sample comprised memory (CD45RO+) T cells sorted from blood. This chain links TRBV3-1 with TRBJ2-7; 11 positions match TRBD2. The DNA for the CDR3 is TGTGCCAGCAGCCAAGGGACTAGCGGGTCGGGGTACTTC. Amino acid sequence: CASSQGTSGSGYF.